These T cell receptor beta chains were read from a single sample in a study of shared clonotypes between healthy human individuals. Method: immunoSEQ multiplex PCR; TCRdb's copy keeps in-frame clones and lacks some. The sample records over a million clones, more than 60% being singletons. Material for sequencing was memory CD4+ T cells sorted from blood. All receptors come from a man between 18 and 29 years old in good health. Both conserved end residues are part of each CDR3. D genes are given only for firm matches. Clone size is stated in some rows and not others, as once, few, many or a class when expanded.

NA | TRBJ2-5 | TRBV5-1 | NA | TGCGCCAGCAGTTCCGGAACAGGGAAAGAGACCCAGTACTTC | CASSSGTGKETQYF
NA | TRBJ1-4 | TRBV9 | NA | TGTGCCAGCACCGAGGGGGACGGAAATGAAAAACTGTTTTTT | CASTEGDGNEKLFF
NA | TRBJ1-1 | TRBV18 | NA | TGTGCCAGCTCACCATATTCGCATAGGGGCACTGAAGCTTTCTTT | CASSPYSHRGTEAFF
TRBD1 | TRBJ1-1 | TRBV28 | NA | TGTGCCAGCAGCCCGCAGTACAGGGGCCGGAACACTGAAGCTTTCTTT | CASSPQYRGRNTEAFF
NA | TRBJ1-5 | TRBV19 | NA | TGTGCCAGTAGTATAGGTGGCAGTATCAATCAGCCCCAGCATTTT | CASSIGGSINQPQHF
NA | TRBJ2-7 | TRBV6-5 | NA | TGTGCCAGCAGCCGGGCGGGGGCGAGCTCCTACGAGCAGTACTTC | CASSRAGASSYEQYF
NA | TRBJ2-7 | TRBV28 | few | TGTGCCAGCAGTTTAGTCGCCGATCTCCTTCCCTCCTACGAGCAGTACTTC | CASSLVADLLPSYEQYF
TRBD1 | TRBJ1-2 | TRBV28 | many | TGTGCCAGCACCCCTGCAGGGGGATGGGGCTACACCTTC | CASTPAGGWGYTF
NA | TRBJ1-2 | TRBV18 | many | TGTGCCAGCTCCCCCGACAGAAACTATGGCTACACCTTC | CASSPDRNYGYTF
TRBD1 | TRBJ2-5 | TRBV7-6 | NA | TGTGCCAGCAGTCCCAATACAGGGGGCGGAGAGACCCAGTACTTC | CASSPNTGGGETQYF
NA | TRBJ1-2 | TRBV9 | NA | TGTGCCAGCAGCGTAGAAGAGTCTCTCTATGGCTACACCTTC | CASSVEESLYGYTF
TRBD2 | TRBJ2-5 | TRBV7-2 | few | TGTGCCAGCAGCCCAACTAGCGGGAGGGCCTGGGAGACCCAGTACTTC | CASSPTSGRAWETQYF
NA | TRBJ2-7 | TRBV10-3 | NA | TGTGCCATCAGAAGTCTGGATTGGTACGAGCAGTACTTC | CAIRSLDWYEQYF
NA | TRBJ1-2 | TRBV7-2 | NA | TGTGCCAGCAGCTTTGCCCTGGGGGAGTATGGCTACACCTTC | CASSFALGEYGYTF
TRBD2 | TRBJ2-1 | TRBV5-1 | NA | TGCGCCAGCAGCTTGGTGAAAGCGGGAGGGCCCAGTAGATTCGGTGAGCAGTTCTTC | CASSLVKAGGPSRFGEQFF
NA | TRBJ1-6 | TRBV7-2 | NA | TGTGCCAGCAGCTTAACTGAGAGCTCCTATAATTCACCCCTCCACTTT | CASSLTESSYNSPLHF
NA | TRBJ1-4 | TRBV16 | few | TGTGCCAGCATCGACCGAGATTTTAATGAAAAACTGTTTTTT | CASIDRDFNEKLFF
NA | TRBJ2-1 | TRBV7-9 | NA | TGTGCCAGCAGCTTAGATCAGGCCTCCAATGAGCAGTTCTTC | CASSLDQASNEQFF
NA | TRBJ2-5 | TRBV9 | NA | TGTGCCAGCAGCGTAGATGTGGGAGCGGCCAAGACCCAGTACTTC | CASSVDVGAAKTQYF
TRBD1 | TRBJ2-5 | TRBV9 | NA | TGTGCCAGCGGGACAGGGCAAGAGACCCAGTACTTC | CASGTGQETQYF
NA | TRBJ2-2 | TRBV30 | NA | TGTGCCTGGAGGGCAGCGAACACCGGGGAGCTGTTTTTT | CAWRAANTGELFF
NA | TRBJ2-1 | TRBV27 | NA | TGTGCCAGCAGGGGCGGGGTTAGCAACAATGAGCAGTTCTTC | CASRGGVSNNEQFF
NA | TRBJ1-5 | TRBV5-5 | few | TGTGCCAGCAGCGGTGGGGCCGGGTACCCCGAGCCCCAGCATTTT | CASSGGAGYPEPQHF
NA | TRBJ2-5 | TRBV5-4 | once | TGTGCCAGCAGCTTGGTTGGGGAAGAGACCCAGTACTTC | CASSLVGEETQYF
NA | TRBJ2-3 | TRBV9 | once | TGTGCCAGCAGCGTAGGGTTGGGGGAGGCGCAGTATTTT | CASSVGLGEAQYF
NA | TRBJ2-3 | TRBV7-2 | NA | TGTGCCAGCAGCTTACGGGAAACAGATACGCAGTATTTT | CASSLRETDTQYF
TRBD2 | TRBJ2-7 | TRBV5-3 | NA | TGTGCCAGAAGCACTGTAAGGGGAGCGGGAGATGAAATATCCTACGAGCAGTACTTC | CARSTVRGAGDEISYEQYF
NA | TRBJ2-3 | TRBV5-1 | NA | TGCGCTAGCAGCTTGGGCGGGACAGATACGCAGTATTTT | CASSLGGTDTQYF
NA | TRBJ1-5 | TRBV11-2 | NA | TGTGCCAGCAGCCCGTCCAGGGATAGCAATCAGCCCCAGCATTTT | CASSPSRDSNQPQHF
NA | TRBJ2-3 | TRBV7-6 | NA | TGTGCCAGCAGCCCTCCCCATACGCAGTATTTT | CASSPPHTQYF
NA | TRBJ1-2 | TRBV19 | few | TGTGCCAGTAGTATTCAGCGAGGAGGGGGCTACACCTTC | CASSIQRGGGYTF
NA | TRBJ2-5 | TRBV7-8 | NA | TGTGCCAGCAGCCCTCGGCTCACCAACCAAGAGACCCAGTACTTC | CASSPRLTNQETQYF
NA | TRBJ1-2 | TRBV28 | NA | TGTGCCAGCACCCCGGGACACCCATCTTATGGCTACACCTTC | CASTPGHPSYGYTF
TRBD2 | TRBJ2-2 | TRBV5-4 | few | TGTGCCAGCAGCAGTACTAGCGGGAGGAGCACCGGGGAGCTGTTTTTT | CASSSTSGRSTGELFF
NA | TRBJ2-5 | TRBV6-1 | NA | TGTGCCAGCAGTGAAGCGCGCGGCCCACAAGAGACCCAGTACTTC | CASSEARGPQETQYF
NA | TRBJ1-2 | TRBV6-1 | NA | TGTGCCAGCAGTCTACGGGACGGCCAAGGAGGCTACACCTTC | CASSLRDGQGGYTF
NA | TRBJ2-7 | TRBV11-2 | once | TGTGCCAGCAGCTTAGGACGGGGGCCCTACGAGCAGTACTTC | CASSLGRGPYEQYF
NA | TRBJ2-5 | TRBV7-2 | once | TGTGCCAGCAGCTTAGAAAGCGGTTGGAGGGGGACCCAGTACTTC | CASSLESGWRGTQYF
TRBD1 | TRBJ2-1 | TRBV30 | NA | TGTGCCTGGAGTAAGAAAGACAGGGGATACTACAATGAGCAGTTCTTC | CAWSKKDRGYYNEQFF
NA | TRBJ2-2 | TRBV10-1 | NA | TGCGCCAGCAGTGACGGGTCGAACACCGGGGAGCTGTTTTTT | CASSDGSNTGELFF
NA | TRBJ1-5 | TRBV7-9 | NA | TGTGCCAGCAGCTTTGACCCGACCCAGCCCCAGCATTTT | CASSFDPTQPQHF
NA | TRBJ1-1 | TRBV18 | once | TGTGCCAGCTCAGGCGCAGGGAACACTGAAGCTTTCTTT | CASSGAGNTEAFF
NA | TRBJ1-5 | TRBV28 | NA | TGTGCCAGCAGTTTATACGGAGTCGGCAATCAGCCCCAGCATTTT | CASSLYGVGNQPQHF
NA | TRBJ2-7 | TRBV5-6 | once | TGTGCCAGCAGCTCAGGTCAGGTGCGAGTAGGCTACGAGCAGTACTTC | CASSSGQVRVGYEQYF
TRBD2 | TRBJ2-2 | TRBV11-2 | NA | TGTGCCAGCAGCTTAGGACTAGCGGGTCCCGGGGAGCTGTTTTTT | CASSLGLAGPGELFF
NA | TRBJ1-5 | TRBV9 | once | TGTGCCAGCAGCGTAGAGGGGGGATATAGCAATCAGCCCCAGCATTTT | CASSVEGGYSNQPQHF
NA | TRBJ2-7 | TRBV5-6 | NA | TGTGCCAGCAGCTTGGGGTTTCGCTCCTACGAGCAGTACTTC | CASSLGFRSYEQYF
TRBD2 | TRBJ2-1 | TRBV28 | NA | TGTGCCAGCAGTCCGGGACTAGCGGGGGGGCATCCCTACAATGAGCAGTTCTTC | CASSPGLAGGHPYNEQFF
TRBD1 | TRBJ2-5 | TRBV28 | once | TGTGCCAGCAGCCAGACAGGGCCCCAAGAGACCCAGTACTTC | CASSQTGPQETQYF
NA | TRBJ1-1 | TRBV10-2 | NA | TGCGCCAGCAGCCGAACGAACACTGAAGCTTTCTTT | CASSRTNTEAFF
NA | TRBJ1-4 | TRBV7-9 | few | TGTGCCAGCAGCCCCCAGTCGAGGGTGGATGAAAAACTGTTTTTT | CASSPQSRVDEKLFF
TRBD2 | TRBJ2-3 | TRBV7-9 | NA | TGTGCCAGCAGCTTGGACTTAGCGGGGGGAGGAGATACGCAGTATTTT | CASSLDLAGGGDTQYF
TRBD2 | TRBJ2-1 | TRBV2 | NA | TGTGCCAGCAGTGAGACTAGCGGGCTTGGTGAGCAGTTCTTC | CASSETSGLGEQFF
NA | TRBJ2-1 | TRBV5-1 | NA | TGCGCCAGCAGCTTAACGGCGACTAACAATGAGCAGTTCTTC | CASSLTATNNEQFF
NA | TRBJ1-2 | TRBV6-5 | few | TGTGCCAGCAGTCCCGCAGGGAGGAACGGTGGCTACACCTTC | CASSPAGRNGGYTF
TRBD1 | TRBJ2-1 | TRBV7-8 | NA | TGTGCCAGCAGCCTCCGGGACAGGGGGCTAAGGTACAATGAGCAGTTCTTC | CASSLRDRGLRYNEQFF
TRBD1 | TRBJ1-2 | TRBV6-1 | NA | TGTGCCACCCCGGGACAGGGAAGTATTAACTATGGCTACACCTTC | CATPGQGSINYGYTF
NA | TRBJ2-2 | TRBV5-1 | NA | TGCGCCAGCAGCCCCTCGGTATTGACCGGGGAGCTGTTTTTT | CASSPSVLTGELFF
TRBD2 | TRBJ2-3 | TRBV11-3 | NA | TGTGCCAGCAGCCAAGTAGCGGGGGACTACACAGATACGCAGTATTTT | CASSQVAGDYTDTQYF
TRBD2 | TRBJ2-1 | TRBV2 | NA | TGTGCCAGCGGAATCCTGCCCCGGAGCGGGGGAGGCTCCTACAATGAGCAGTTCTTC | CASGILPRSGGGSYNEQFF